Listed below are T cell receptor beta chains from one sample, sequenced in a study of CD8+ T cells in alopecia areata. Clones were read by immunoSEQ multiplex PCR, and TCRdb kept only the in-frame ones, dropping some. The profile shows 45,000 to 70,000 clones, almost 97% of them singletons. The source material was CD8+ T cells sorted from blood, sampled at week 0. The source of these receptors is a human donor with alopecia areata. Each CDR3 is given with its conserved first and last residue. D genes are given only for firm matches. Clone size is given for some rows only: seen once, a few or many times, or a class if the clone is expanded.

TRBD2,TRBV5-4,-,TRBJ2-1,TGTGCCAGCAGCCCAGGACTAGCCGAGGACAATGAGCAGTTCTTC,CASSPGLAEDNEQFF
-,TRBV19,-,TRBJ2-5,TGTGCCAGTAGTATTGGACCAAGGGAGACCCAGTACTTC,CASSIGPRETQYF
-,TRBV15,-,TRBJ2-7,TGTGCCACCAGGTCGGGGGACGGTGACGGTTACGAGCAGTACTTC,CATRSGDGDGYEQYF
-,TRBV11-2,-,TRBJ2-7,TGTGCCAGCAGCTTAAATCTAGAGCAGTACTTC,CASSLNLEQYF
-,TRBV4-1,-,TRBJ2-7,TGCGCCAGCAGCCTCCGAGCGTCCGACAGGACTCCTCACCTAGAGCAGTACTTC,CASSLRASDRTPHLEQYF
-,TRBV4-1,-,TRBJ2-7,TGCGCCAGCAGCCAAGGGACAGTACTCTACGAGCAGTACTTC,CASSQGTVLYEQYF
-,TRBV11-2,-,TRBJ2-7,TGTGCCAGCAGCTTAGATCACCGGGGGCGCACTTACGAGCAGTACTTC,CASSLDHRGRTYEQYF
TRBD2,TRBV2,-,TRBJ2-3,TGTGCCAGCTTTCGCGGGGGGGGAGATACGCAGTATTTT,CASFRGGGDTQYF
-,TRBV23-1,-,TRBJ2-5,TGCGCCAGCAGGCTCGGACGTTCCCAAGAGACCCAGTACTTC,CASRLGRSQETQYF
-,TRBV27,-,TRBJ2-5,TGTGCCAGCAGGACGGGGAGAGAGACCCAGTACTTC,CASRTGRETQYF
TRBD2,TRBV29-1,-,TRBJ2-1,TGCAGCGTTGTAGCCGGGCTAGCGGGGGTCAATGAGCAGTTCTTC,CSVVAGLAGVNEQFF
-,TRBV7-6,-,TRBJ2-2,TGTGCCAGCAGCCCCTGGAGGTGGGATTACACCGGGGAGCTGTTTTTT,CASSPWRWDYTGELFF
-,TRBV7-2,once,TRBJ2-7,TGTGCCAGCAGCCCCTCCCTGACAGATCCCTACGAGCAGTACTTC,CASSPSLTDPYEQYF
TRBD1,TRBV13,-,TRBJ1-1,TGTGCCAGCAGCTTGGGGACAGGGGGCTTCGCTGAAGCTTTCTTT,CASSLGTGGFAEAFF
-,TRBV7-9,-,TRBJ2-3,TGTGCCAGCAGCTCTAGTCACACAGATACGCAGTATTTT,CASSSSHTDTQYF
-,TRBV30,-,TRBJ2-2,TGTGCCTGGAGTCCCGCCTTCACCGGGGAGCTGTTTTTT,CAWSPAFTGELFF
-,TRBV4-2,-,TRBJ2-7,TGTGCCAGCAGCCAAGATTACAGCTCCGAGCAGTACTTC,CASSQDYSSEQYF
-,TRBV7-8,-,TRBJ1-4,TGTGCCAGCAGCATAACGCGAGGGGAGGAGGGTGCAACTAATGAAAAACTGTTTTTT,CASSITRGEEGATNEKLFF
-,TRBV6-5,once,TRBJ2-3,TGTGCCAGCAGTTACGCCAGGAGCACAGATACGCAGTATTTT,CASSYARSTDTQYF
TRBD2,TRBV11-2,-,TRBJ2-3,TGTGCCAGCAGCTTAACTCGACTAGCGGGGACCACAGATACGCAGTATTTT,CASSLTRLAGTTDTQYF
-,TRBV4-3,once,TRBJ2-3,TGCGCCAGCAGCCAAGGGCAGGGTGAGACAGATACGCAGTATTTT,CASSQGQGETDTQYF
TRBD1,TRBV10-2,-,TRBJ2-1,TGTGCCATCAGCCCCGGGACAGGGTTTGATGAGCAGTTCTTC,CAISPGTGFDEQFF
-,TRBV5-4,-,TRBJ1-2,TGTGCCAGCAGCTTGTTGGGGGGCTACACCTTC,CASSLLGGYTF
-,TRBV19,-,TRBJ2-5,TGTGCCAGTATGGGGATGAGGGAGACCCAGTACTTC,CASMGMRETQYF
TRBD2,TRBV7-9,-,TRBJ2-1,TGTGCCAGCAGCGGACATGGGACTAGCGGGGCCGTGTCCTACAATGAGCAGTTCTTC,CASSGHGTSGAVSYNEQFF
-,TRBV2,-,TRBJ2-1,TGTGCCAGCACCCAGGGCCAGGGACGCGATGAGCAGTTCTTC,CASTQGQGRDEQFF
TRBD2,TRBV6-5,-,TRBJ2-7,TGTGCCAGCAGCCTACTAGCGGGGGACTCCTACGAGCAGTACTTC,CASSLLAGDSYEQYF
TRBD1,TRBV19,once,TRBJ2-7,TGTGCCAGTAGTAGGGACAGGGATCCCTACGAGCAGTACTTC,CASSRDRDPYEQYF
-,TRBV4-1,-,TRBJ2-3,TGCGCCAGCAGCCCCTTGTTTGGTCGGTTTCCCAGGGTGACAATGAGCACAGATACGCAGTATTTT,CASSPLFGRFPRVTMSTDTQYF
-,TRBV7-2,-,TRBJ2-2,TGTGCCAGCAGCCCATACGAGGGCACCGGGGAGCTGTTTTTT,CASSPYEGTGELFF
TRBD2,TRBV7-9,-,TRBJ2-1,TGTGCCAGCAGCCCAGAGGGTCGACTAGCGGGGAGTATTTACAATGAGCAGTTCTTC,CASSPEGRLAGSIYNEQFF
TRBD1,TRBV6-1,-,TRBJ2-1,TGTGCCAGCAATTCCCGGGACAGGTTCTACAATGAGCAGTTCTTC,CASNSRDRFYNEQFF
TRBD1,TRBV7-9,-,TRBJ1-2,TGTGCCAGCAGCCTCGGACAGGTCTCCGGCTACACCTTC,CASSLGQVSGYTF
-,TRBV7-9,-,TRBJ2-7,TGTGCCAGCAGCTCAGAGGATGAGCAGTACTTC,CASSSEDEQYF
-,TRBV4-2,-,TRBJ2-3,TGTGCCAGCAGTGTGATTTCTGGCACAGATACGCAGTATTTT,CASSVISGTDTQYF
-,TRBV19,-,TRBJ2-1,TGTGCCACGGGGGTGAGGTCCTACAATGAGCAGTTCTTC,CATGVRSYNEQFF
-,TRBV19,-,TRBJ1-1,TGTGCCAGTAGGGATGAGGGGAACGGGAACACTGAAGCTTTCTTT,CASRDEGNGNTEAFF
TRBD1,TRBV4-1,once,TRBJ2-2,TGCGCCAGCAGCCAAGAGCCCCAGGGGGCCAACACCGGGGAGCTGTTTTTT,CASSQEPQGANTGELFF
-,TRBV7-9,-,TRBJ1-2,TGTGCCAGCAGCTTGGCTTGGAGGGGGGATGGCTACACCTTC,CASSLAWRGDGYTF
-,TRBV11-3,-,TRBJ2-4,TGTGCCAGCAGCCCCCTCCGCACGGGGGATGTCAAAAACATTCAGTACTTC,CASSPLRTGDVKNIQYF
TRBD1,TRBV27,-,TRBJ2-7,TGTGCCAGCAGTTTACTCACGGACAGGGGGAACGAGCAGTACTTC,CASSLLTDRGNEQYF
TRBD2,TRBV4-2,-,TRBJ2-2,TGTGCCAGCAGCCACCCTAGCGGGGCACACACCGGGGAGCTGTTTTTT,CASSHPSGAHTGELFF
TRBD2,TRBV6-8,once,TRBJ2-3,TGTGCCAGCAGTTACTCGACGACTAGCGGGGATAGTGCAGATACGCAGTATTTT,CASSYSTTSGDSADTQYF
TRBD2,TRBV27,-,TRBJ2-1,TGTGCCAGCAGTTTAGGGACTAGCGGGCCCTCCTTCAATGAGCAGTTCTTC,CASSLGTSGPSFNEQFF
-,TRBV19,-,TRBJ2-2,TGTGCCAGCGATAGGACCACCGGGGAGCTGTTTTTT,CASDRTTGELFF
-,TRBV4-1,-,TRBJ2-3,TGCGCCAGCAGCCCTAGACTAGAATCAGATACGCAGTATTTT,CASSPRLESDTQYF
-,TRBV7-2,-,TRBJ2-2,TGTGCCAGCAGCGGATGGGGACAAGGCGACGAGCTGTTTTTT,CASSGWGQGDELFF
-,TRBV4-1,once,TRBJ1-2,TGCGCCAGCAGCCAAGATTGGAGTACCGCGGGCTATGGCTACACCTTC,CASSQDWSTAGYGYTF